This T cell receptor beta chain is from a study of blood T cell repertoires in COVID-19. Study-level background: PBMCs, B-cell-depleted T cells, or T cells provided the cDNA or gDNA that made up the material.

The data were produced by immunoSEQ multiplex PCR, yet TCRdb's version contains in-frame clones alone and is incomplete. The sample shows 70,000 to 100,000 clones, around 90% of them seen only once. Germline loops: CDR1 SGHVS, CDR2 FQNEAQ. The CDR3 runs to 15 residues. V was cut by 2 bases and J by 1 base, with 11 bases left in between. Sequencing used peripheral blood. The clonotype was recovered from a human donor in a cohort sampled during active COVID-19. The rearrangement uses TRBV7-8 and TRBJ1-1; no clear D. CDR3 coding DNA: TGTGCCAGCAGCTTAAGCGGACTGAGGAACACTGAAGCTTTCTTT. Translated, it gives CASSLSGLRNTEAFF. Full variable domain (outside the CDR3, taken from reference TRBV7-8 and TRBJ1-1): GAGVSQSPRYKVAKRGQDVALRCDPISGHVSLFWYQQALGQGPEFLTYFQNEAQLDKSGLPSDRFFAERPEGSVSTLKIQRTQQEDSAVYLCASSLSGLRNTEAFFGQGTRLTVV.